The 10 T cell receptor beta chains in this list originate from one sample, sequenced in a study of regulatory dendritic cells for organ transplantation. For these receptors, no antigen is known. CFSE-labeled sorted T cells met regulatory or mature dendritic cells for around 5 days. Produced via immunoSEQ multiplex PCR; TCRdb's table is partial and in-frame only. The table has 20,000 or so clones, 85% seen once. What was sequenced was naive CD4+ T cells from blood cultured with dendritic cells. This sample's subset: CD45RA+ naive T cells. The source is a human donor in good health.

The CDR3 sequence: CASSQGTRAEQFF. The CDR3 nucleotides read TGTGCCAGCAGCCAAGGTACCAGGGCTGAGCAGTTCTTC. This chain links TRBV4-2 with TRBJ2-1; a possible D gene is TRBD1 (5 bases). Germline lookup yields CDR1 LGHNA and CDR2 YNFKEQ. This CDR3 comprises 13 residues. Trimming stripped 1 base from V and 9 bases from J, with 10 bases between.

This sequence joins TRBV28 and TRBJ1-4, with no clear D. The CDR3 loop spans 17 amino acids. Trimming removed 6 bases from V and 2 bases from J, with 19 bases in between. Per germline, CDR1 MDHEN and CDR2 SYDVKM. DNA of the CDR3: TGTGCCAGCAGGGATCTTCTCACCTTGAGGACTAATGAAAAACTGTTTTTT. Encoded protein: CASRDLLTLRTNEKLFF.

This chain connects TRBV7-8 to TRBJ2-2; tentative D call: TRBD2 (6 bases). CDR3 size: 15 residues. The germline CDR1 and CDR2 sequences are SGHVS and FQNEAQ. Trimming pared 7 bases from V and 5 bases from J, leaving 17 bases between. CDR3 protein: CASTQVGGWTGELFF. As DNA, the CDR3 is TGTGCCAGCACCCAAGTTGGGGGGTGGACCGGGGAGCTGTTTTTT.

This clone was counted a few times. V gene TRBV4-2 combines with J gene TRBJ1-5; D is unclear. Germline V CDR1 and CDR2: LGHNA, YNFKEQ. With 0 bases removed from V and 1 base from J, the gap between germline ends came to 16 bases. This CDR3 comprises 18 residues. The DNA for the CDR3 is TGTGCCAGCAGCCAAGATTGGGGATGGTTTAGGAGCAATCAGCCCCAGCATTTT. Its protein is CASSQDWGWFRSNQPQHF.

This clone was observed once. The rearrangement links TRBV6-1 to TRBJ1-3; D ambiguous. This CDR3 contains 19 residues. V lost 1 base to trimming and J lost 3 bases, with 22 bases between them. CDR1 is MNHNS and CDR2 is SASEGT in the germline V gene. The CDR3, as DNA: TGTGCCAGCAGTGAAGGGGGAAACTATGTCACAGTAATTGGAAACACCATATATTTT. Translating gives CASSEGGNYVTVIGNTIYF.

The gene calls are TRBV15 and TRBJ1-2; tentatively, D is TRBD1 (5 bases). Germline values: CDR1 LNHNV, CDR2 YYDKDF (reference sequence). V gave up 3 bases and J gave up 7 bases, with 9 bases separating them. The CDR3 has 12 amino acids. Here the CDR3 DNA reads TGTGCCACCAGCAGGGGGGTTGGTGGCTACACCTTC. Its protein product is CATSRGVGGYTF. Complete variable domain (other parts from reference TRBV15 and TRBJ1-2): DAMVIQNPRYQVTQFGKPVTLSCSQTLNHNVMYWYQQKSSQAPKLLFHYYDKDFNNEADTPDNFQSRRPNTSFCFLDIRSPGLGDTAMYLCATSRGVGGYTFGSGTRLTVV.

The chain is built from TRBV23-1 and TRBJ1-1, with 7 bases that match TRBD1. Being an ORF, TRBV23-1 has a function that is uncertain. This CDR3 spans 13 amino acids. After removal of 6 bases from V and 4 bases from J, the junction contained 5 bases not matched to a gene. CDR3 DNA sequence: TGCGCCAGCAGACAGGGGCGGGGCACTGAAGCTTTCTTT. Its translation: CASRQGRGTEAFF.

This CDR3 is CASSPERLAGEGETQYF. In DNA, the CDR3 is TGCGCCAGCAGTCCCGAAAGACTAGCGGGAGAGGGAGAGACCCAGTACTTC. The chain is built from TRBV10-1 and TRBJ2-5, with 12 nucleotides matching TRBD2. In germline, CDR1 is WNHNN, CDR2 SYGVQD (reference sequence). The junction had 11 bases not matched to a gene; V was cut back by 5 bases and J by 4 bases. The CDR3 covers 17 residues.

The chain employs TRBV30 and TRBJ2-7; no definite D call. Trimming pared 1 base from V and 3 bases from J, leaving 13 bases between. From germline, CDR1 is GTSNPN and CDR2 SVGIG (reference sequence). This CDR3 is built from 14 residues. In DNA, the CDR3 is TGTGCCTGGAGTGAGGCACCCGTACACTACGAGCAGTACTTC. Translation: CAWSEAPVHYEQYF.

The chain is built from TRBV18 and TRBJ2-3; 7 positions agree with TRBD2. The germline CDR1 and CDR2 sequences are KGHSH and LQKENI. Trimming at V came to 2 bases and at J to 0 bases, leaving 8 bases not matched to a gene. CDR3 length equals 17 residues. CDR3 nucleotides: TGTGCCAGCTCACCAGCTCGGGGGACTAAAAGCACAGATACGCAGTATTTT. Translation gives CASSPARGTKSTDTQYF.